Shown below are 15 T cell receptor beta chains from a single sample sequenced in a study of shared clonotypes between healthy human individuals. Method: immunoSEQ multiplex PCR; TCRdb's copy keeps in-frame clones and lacks some. The sample contains a few hundred thousand clones, approximately 71% of which appear only once. The sequencing sample was made of PBMCs. The receptors come from a woman in her 40s in good health. Some clones in this sample may be carry-over from other donors' samples.

This chain connects TRBV7-8 to TRBJ2-2, with 9 positions matching TRBD2. The CDR3 is 19 residues long. Looked up from germline, CDR1 is SGHVS and CDR2 is FQNEAQ. J gave up 0 bases and V 4 bases, and 12 bases lay outside the gene matches. The CDR3 region has the DNA TGTGCCAGCAGCTCATGGGGGAGCGGGAGGACCGCGAACACCGGGGAGCTGTTTTTT. Protein sequence: CASSSWGSGRTANTGELFF.

Of note for this clone: At the DNA level, this CDR3 is encoded by other sequences in the same sample as well. The CDR3 bases are TGTGCCAGCAGCTTAGGCCAGGGTCACACCGGGGAGCTGTTTTTT. Protein product: CASSLGQGHTGELFF. J is TRBJ2-2 and V is TRBV11-3; possible D gene TRBD1, 5 bases. Trimming shortened V by 1 base and J by 3 bases, and 9 bases separated the two germline ends. The CDR3 length is 15 residues. CDR1 and CDR2 (germline): SGHNT, YENEEA.

The chain recombines TRBV6-1 with TRBJ2-3; maybe TRBD1 (5 bases). This CDR3 has 13 residues. The V end was cut by 4 bases, the J end by 10 bases, with 15 bases between. Looked up from germline, CDR1 is MNHNS and CDR2 is SASEGT. For the CDR3, the DNA is TGTGCCAGCAGTGTGGACACCCCTACGGCGCAGTATTTT. Amino acids: CASSVDTPTAQYF.

As for this clone: With a far larger clone one base away, a read error is the likely cause. This same CDR3 is encoded by further DNA sequences in the sample. V and J are TRBV28 and TRBJ1-2; 8 bases fit TRBD1. From germline, CDR1 is MDHEN and CDR2 SYDVKM. The CDR3 is 13 residues long. The CDR3 DNA sequence: TGTGCCAGCAGTCGGACAGGGCCAGGTGGCTACACCTTT. Translated, it gives CASSRTGPGGYTF.

This sequence joins TRBV28 and TRBJ1-2; D is uncertain. Germline V gene lookup returns CDR1 MDHEN and CDR2 SYDVKM. V was pared by 6 bases and J by 4 bases, with 12 bases between. This CDR3 has 13 residues. CDR3 sequence: CASRRSGGYGYTF. The CDR3 nucleotides read TGTGCCAGCAGGAGATCAGGCGGCTATGGCTACACCTTC.

This sequence joins TRBV29-1 and TRBJ2-3; D is perhaps TRBD1 (6 bases). The V end lost 1 base, the J end lost 1 base, and 9 bases lay between the germline ends. CDR1 and CDR2 (germline): SQVTM, ANQGSEA. The CDR3 runs to 14 residues. In DNA form, the CDR3 reads TGCAGCGTTGAAGGCCCAGGGGGCACAGATACGCAGTATTTT. Protein: CSVEGPGGTDTQYF.

With respect to this clone: Given a far larger clone just one base away, this is likely a sequencing read error. The same CDR3 arises from other DNA sequences in this sample as well. The chain joins TRBV2 to TRBJ1-1; a weak D match, TRBD1 (6 bases). CDR1 is SNHLY, CDR2 FYNNEI, per germline. The CDR3 totals 14 residues. CDR3 amino acids: CASSKETGSREAFF. The CDR3 DNA follows: TGTGCCAGCAGTAAAGAAACAGGGAGTAGGGAAGCCTTCTTT.

This clone was observed many times. The chain joins TRBV28 to TRBJ1-4; no firm D call. The CDR3 loop spans 14 amino acids. V gave up 2 bases and J gave up 3 bases, with 7 bases separating them. Looked up from germline, CDR1 is MDHEN and CDR2 is SYDVKM. CDR3 loop: CASSLVSPNEKLFF. The CDR3 DNA reads TGTGCCAGCAGTTTAGTCTCCCCTAATGAAAAACTGTTTTTT.

The chain uses TRBV29-1 and TRBJ1-1, with TRBD1 identical over 8 bases. CDR3 length equals 14 residues. The germline CDR1 and CDR2 sequences are SQVTM and ANQGSEA. With 3 bases clipped from V and 4 bases from J, the junction kept 7 bases outside the gene matches. CDR3 region: CSVDSDRGSTEAFF. In nucleotides, the CDR3 is TGCAGCGTTGATTCCGACAGGGGATCCACTGAAGCTTTCTTT.

This sequence joins TRBV30 and TRBJ1-4, with TRBD1 identical over 8 bases. V was pared by 2 bases and J by 3 bases, with 5 bases of the junction left unmatched. This CDR3 has 15 residues. Germline V lookup: CDR1 GTSNPN, CDR2 SVGIG (reference sequence). The CDR3 DNA is TGTGCCTGGAGTCCCAGGGGGCCGGCTAATGAAAAACTGTTTTTT. Its protein product is CAWSPRGPANEKLFF.

Remarks on this clone: Distinct nucleotide sequences in the sample also encode this CDR3. This sequence joins TRBV28 and TRBJ2-7; TRBD2 matches at 8 bases. Trimming removed 2 bases from V and 2 bases from J; junction bases left unmatched: 2. CDR3 size: 14 residues. From germline, CDR1 is MDHEN and CDR2 SYDVKM. CDR3 sequence: CASSLLSGAYEQYF. For the CDR3, the DNA is TGTGCCAGCAGTTTACTTAGCGGGGCCTACGAGCAGTACTTC.

The V call is TRBV9, the J call TRBJ2-7, with D maybe TRBD1 (5 bases). Deletions cut 1 base from V and 0 bases from J, with 14 bases between. Germline CDR1 reads SGDLS; CDR2 reads YYNGEE. The CDR3 covers 16 residues. CDR3 DNA sequence: TGTGCCAGCAGCGTAAGGGGATGGCGGAGCTCCTACGAGCAGTACTTC. The encoded protein is CASSVRGWRSSYEQYF.

CDR3 in amino acids: CASSESFQAGTDTQYF. DNA for the CDR3: TGCGCCAGCAGTGAGTCATTCCAGGCCGGCACAGATACGCAGTATTTT. This chain joins TRBV10-2 and TRBJ2-3; D unresolved. V shed 0 bases and J shed 1 base, with 11 bases lying between them. Germline V gene sequence: CDR1 WSHSY, CDR2 SAAADI. The CDR3 has 16 residues.

V is TRBV30 and J is TRBJ1-4; TRBD1 matches 9 bases. Germline loops: CDR1 GTSNPN, CDR2 SVGIG (reference sequence). The length of the CDR3 is 15 residues. The V segment lost 2 bases and the J segment 8 bases; nucleotides outside the gene matches: 9. The CDR3 loop reads CAWSLKMGQGEKLFF. As DNA, the CDR3 is TGTGCCTGGAGTTTAAAGATGGGACAGGGAGAAAAACTGTTTTTT. Drawing the rest from reference TRBV30 and TRBJ1-4, the complete variable domain is SQTIHQWPATLVQPVGSPLSLECTVEGTSNPNLYWYRQAAGRGLQLLFYSVGIGQISSEVPQNLSASRPQDRQFILSSKKLLLSDSGFYLCAWSLKMGQGEKLFFGSGTQLSVL.

V gene TRBV9 combines with J gene TRBJ1-5; 8 nucleotides align to TRBD1. Looked up from germline, CDR1 is SGDLS and CDR2 is YYNGEE. The V gene end was trimmed by 8 bases and the J gene end by 0 bases; junction bases not matched to a gene: 16. The length of the CDR3 is 18 residues. CDR3 sequence (DNA): TGTGCCAGGGGACCACCAGGGGGCCCCCGCTATAGCAATCAGCCCCAGCATTTT. Translating gives CARGPPGGPRYSNQPQHF.